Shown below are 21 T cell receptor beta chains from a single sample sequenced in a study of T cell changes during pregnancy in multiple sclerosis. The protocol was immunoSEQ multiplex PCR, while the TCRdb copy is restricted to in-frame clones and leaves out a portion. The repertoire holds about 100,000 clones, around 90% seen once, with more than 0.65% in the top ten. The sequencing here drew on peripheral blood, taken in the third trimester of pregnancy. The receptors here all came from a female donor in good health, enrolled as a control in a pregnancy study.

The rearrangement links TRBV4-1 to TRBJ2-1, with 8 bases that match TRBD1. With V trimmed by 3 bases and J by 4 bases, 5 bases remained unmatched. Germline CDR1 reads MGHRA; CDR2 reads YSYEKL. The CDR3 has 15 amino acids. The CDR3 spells CASSHPDRAYNEQFF. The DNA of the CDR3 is TGCGCCAGCAGCCACCCGGACAGGGCGTACAATGAGCAGTTCTTC.

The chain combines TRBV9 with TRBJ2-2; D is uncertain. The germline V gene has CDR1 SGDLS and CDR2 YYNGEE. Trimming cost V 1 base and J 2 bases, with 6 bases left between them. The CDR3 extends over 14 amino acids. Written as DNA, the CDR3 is TGTGCCAGCAGCGTATCCAGTAACACCGGGGAGCTGTTTTTT. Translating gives CASSVSSNTGELFF.

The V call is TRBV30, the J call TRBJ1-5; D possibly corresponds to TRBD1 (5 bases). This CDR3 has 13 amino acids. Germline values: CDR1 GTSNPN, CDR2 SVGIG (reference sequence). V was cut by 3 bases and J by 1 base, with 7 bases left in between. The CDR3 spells CAWSGGSNQPQHF. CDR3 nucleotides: TGTGCCTGGAGCGGGGGAAGCAATCAGCCCCAGCATTTT. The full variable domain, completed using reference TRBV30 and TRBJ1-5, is SQTIHQWPATLVQPVGSPLSLECTVEGTSNPNLYWYRQAAGRGLQLLFYSVGIGQISSEVPQNLSASRPQDRQFILSSKKLLLSDSGFYLCAWSGGSNQPQHFGDGTRLSIL.

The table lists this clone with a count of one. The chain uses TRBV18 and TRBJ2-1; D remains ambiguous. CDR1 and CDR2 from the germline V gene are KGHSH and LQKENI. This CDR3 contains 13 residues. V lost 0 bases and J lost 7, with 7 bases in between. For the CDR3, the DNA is TGTGCCAGCTCACCACCGGTGAGTAATGAGCAGTTCTTC. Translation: CASSPPVSNEQFF.

The CDR3 region has the DNA TGCGCCAGCAGCTTGGCAGGTGACCTCAATTCACCCCTCCACTTT. It encodes CASSLAGDLNSPLHF. The chain joins TRBV5-1 to TRBJ1-6; D is unresolved. Trimming left V 0 bases short and J 7 bases short, with 11 bases between. This CDR3 region has 15 residues. CDR1 is SGHRS, CDR2 YFSETQ, per germline.

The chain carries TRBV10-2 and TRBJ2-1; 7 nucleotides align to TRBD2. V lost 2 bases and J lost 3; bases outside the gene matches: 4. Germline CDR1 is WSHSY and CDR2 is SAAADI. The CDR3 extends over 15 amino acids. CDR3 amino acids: CASSELGGNYNEQFF. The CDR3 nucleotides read TGCGCCAGCAGTGAGCTGGGGGGGAACTACAATGAGCAGTTCTTC.

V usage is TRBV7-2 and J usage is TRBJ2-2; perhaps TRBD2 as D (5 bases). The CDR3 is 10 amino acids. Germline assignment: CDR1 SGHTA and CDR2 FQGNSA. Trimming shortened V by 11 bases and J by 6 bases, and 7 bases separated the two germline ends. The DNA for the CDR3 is TGTGCCGAGGAGGCCGGGGAGCTGTTTTTT. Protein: CAEEAGELFF.

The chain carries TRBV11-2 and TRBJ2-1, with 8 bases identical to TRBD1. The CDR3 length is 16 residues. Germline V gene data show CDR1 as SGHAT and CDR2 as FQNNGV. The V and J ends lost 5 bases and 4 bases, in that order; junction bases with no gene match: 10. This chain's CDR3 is CASSLGGRTGYNEQFF. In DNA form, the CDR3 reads TGTGCCAGCAGCCTAGGCGGTAGGACAGGGTACAATGAGCAGTTCTTC.

The CDR3 sequence: CASSMAPGTQETQYF. The CDR3 DNA follows: TGTGCCAGTAGTATGGCCCCCGGGACTCAAGAGACCCAGTACTTC. The gene calls are TRBV19 and TRBJ2-5, with D possibly matching TRBD2 (6 bases). Germline-derived CDR1 and CDR2 are LNHDA and SQIVND (reference sequence). This CDR3 has 15 amino acids. V was trimmed by 3 bases and J by 2 bases, leaving 13 bases between them.

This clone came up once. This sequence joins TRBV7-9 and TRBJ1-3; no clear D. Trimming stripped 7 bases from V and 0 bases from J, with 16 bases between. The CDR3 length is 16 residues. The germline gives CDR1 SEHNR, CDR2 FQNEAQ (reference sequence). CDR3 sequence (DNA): TGTGCCAGCACCATCGGGCGGGGATCCTCTGGAAACACCATATATTTT. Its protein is CASTIGRGSSGNTIYF.

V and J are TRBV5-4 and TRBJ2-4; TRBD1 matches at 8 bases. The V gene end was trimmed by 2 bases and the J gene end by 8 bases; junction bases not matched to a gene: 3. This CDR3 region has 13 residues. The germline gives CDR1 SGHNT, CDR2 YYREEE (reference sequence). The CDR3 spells CASSLGDRHIQYF. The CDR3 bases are TGTGCCAGCAGCTTAGGGGACAGGCACATTCAGTACTTC.

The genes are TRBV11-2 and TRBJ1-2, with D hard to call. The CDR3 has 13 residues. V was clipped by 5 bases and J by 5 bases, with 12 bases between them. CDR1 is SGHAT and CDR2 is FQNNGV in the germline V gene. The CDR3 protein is CASSHDGLYGYTF. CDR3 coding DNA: TGTGCCAGCAGCCACGACGGGTTATATGGCTACACCTTC.

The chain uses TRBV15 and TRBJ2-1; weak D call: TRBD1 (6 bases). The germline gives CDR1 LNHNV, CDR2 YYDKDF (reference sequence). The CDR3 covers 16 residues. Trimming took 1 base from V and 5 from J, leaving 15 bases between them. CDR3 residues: CATSRGVQGPNNEQFF. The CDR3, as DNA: TGTGCCACCAGCAGAGGGGTGCAGGGGCCCAACAATGAGCAGTTCTTC. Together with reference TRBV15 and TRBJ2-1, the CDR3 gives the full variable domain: DAMVIQNPRYQVTQFGKPVTLSCSQTLNHNVMYWYQQKSSQAPKLLFHYYDKDFNNEADTPDNFQSRRPNTSFCFLDIRSPGLGDTAMYLCATSRGVQGPNNEQFFGPGTRLTVL.

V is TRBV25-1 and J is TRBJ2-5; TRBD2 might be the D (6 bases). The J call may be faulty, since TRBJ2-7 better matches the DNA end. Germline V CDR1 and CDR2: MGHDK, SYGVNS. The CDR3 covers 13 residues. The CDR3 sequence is CASRNTGTYEQYF. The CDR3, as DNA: TGTGCCAGCAGGAACACCGGGACTTACGAGCAGTACTTC.

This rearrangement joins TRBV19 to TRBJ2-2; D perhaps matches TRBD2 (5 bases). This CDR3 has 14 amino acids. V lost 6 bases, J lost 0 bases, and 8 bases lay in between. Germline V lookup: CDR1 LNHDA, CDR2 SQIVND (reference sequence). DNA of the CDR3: TGTGCCAGTAGCGAGACTACGAACACCGGGGAGCTGTTTTTT. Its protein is CASSETTNTGELFF.

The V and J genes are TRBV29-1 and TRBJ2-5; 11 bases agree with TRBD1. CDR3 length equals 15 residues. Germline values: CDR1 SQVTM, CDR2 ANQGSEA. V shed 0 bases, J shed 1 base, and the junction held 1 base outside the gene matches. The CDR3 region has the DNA TGCAGCGTTGAAGAAGGACAGGGGGCCCAAGAGACCCAGTACTTC. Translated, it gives CSVEEGQGAQETQYF.

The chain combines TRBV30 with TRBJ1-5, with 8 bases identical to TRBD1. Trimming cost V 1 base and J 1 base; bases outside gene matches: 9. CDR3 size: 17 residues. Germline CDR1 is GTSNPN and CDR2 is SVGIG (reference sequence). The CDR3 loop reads CAWSATRGRISNQPQHF. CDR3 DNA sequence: TGTGCCTGGAGTGCGACCAGGGGGCGCATAAGCAATCAGCCCCAGCATTTT.

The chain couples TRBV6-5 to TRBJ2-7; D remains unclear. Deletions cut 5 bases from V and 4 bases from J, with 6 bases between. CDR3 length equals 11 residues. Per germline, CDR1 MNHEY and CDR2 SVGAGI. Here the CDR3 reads CASSDNYEQYF. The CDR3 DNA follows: TGTGCCAGCAGTGACAATTACGAGCAGTACTTC.

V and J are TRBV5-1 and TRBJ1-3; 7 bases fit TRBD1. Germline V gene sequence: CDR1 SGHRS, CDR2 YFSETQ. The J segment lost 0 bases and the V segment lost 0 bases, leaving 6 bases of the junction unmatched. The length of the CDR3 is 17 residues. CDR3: CASSLAQGTFSGNTIYF. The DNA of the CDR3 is TGCGCCAGCAGCTTGGCACAGGGGACCTTCTCTGGAAACACCATATATTTT.

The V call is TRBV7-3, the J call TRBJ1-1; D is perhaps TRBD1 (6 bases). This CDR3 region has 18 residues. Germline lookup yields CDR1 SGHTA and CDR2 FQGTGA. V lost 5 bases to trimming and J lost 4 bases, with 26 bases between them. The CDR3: CASSRITLLQGESTEAFF. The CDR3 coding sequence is TGTGCCAGCAGCCGTATAACTCTTCTACAGGGTGAGAGCACTGAAGCTTTCTTT.

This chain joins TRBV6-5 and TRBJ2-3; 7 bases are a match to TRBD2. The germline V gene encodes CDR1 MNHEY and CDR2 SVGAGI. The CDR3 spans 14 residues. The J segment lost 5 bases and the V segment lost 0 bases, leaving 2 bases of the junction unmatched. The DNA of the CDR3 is TGTGCCAGCAGTTACTCCTCGGGGGGAGATACGCAGTATTTT. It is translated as CASSYSSGGDTQYF.